This TCR beta chain stems from a study of cytomegalovirus exposure and HLA in healthy donors. Study results and caveats: Cytomegalovirus status was reportedly diagnosed by the classifier with high sensitivity and specificity. It emerged from a later analysis that several of the most significant clusters appeared to be linked to common viral pathogens. Only CMV serostatus was available as immune exposure information. Later analysis revealed greater clonal expansion in HLA-associated TCR beta chains than in equally common others.

As concerns this clone: Antigen specificity is unknown.

Both 60 Vbeta primers and 13 Jbeta primers went into the PCR. Repertoires were generated with immunoSEQ multiplex PCR, while TCRdb's copy carries only in-frame clones and drops some. The sample shows 45,000 to 70,000 clones, approximately 80% of them seen only once. This CDR3 is built from 14 residues. Germline lookup yields CDR1 LNHNV and CDR2 YYDKDF (reference sequence). V was pared by 6 bases and J by 5 bases, with 8 bases of the junction left unmatched. The receptor was isolated from a man aged 50-60 years in good health and CMV-seronegative. The sequenced sample consisted of PBMCs. The chain recombines TRBV15 with TRBJ2-5; 8 bases match TRBD2. The CDR3 DNA sequence: TGTGCCACCAGTCTCCAACAGCGGGGGGAGACCCAGTACTTC. This gives the protein CATSLQQRGETQYF.